Here is one TCR beta chain with its context. Its antigen is still unknown. This sample was included in a study of STAT5B mutations in CD4+ large granular lymphocyte leukemia. This CDR3 contains 13 residues. V lost 0 bases and J lost 6, with 8 bases in between. The germline V gene has CDR1 SGHNT and CDR2 YYREEE (reference sequence). Sequencing was at survey level. Produced via immunoSEQ multiplex PCR; TCRdb's table is partial and in-frame only. Of tens of thousands of clones detected, over 65% appear once; the ten largest clones hold approximately 2.5%. Study observations and caveats: No patients shared main leukemic clonotypes, though about 24% appeared at low frequency elsewhere. Data were not HLA-matched across samples. Compared with healthy controls (2/35), patient top clones favored TRBV06 (8/27).

Sequenced input: CD4+ T cells from blood buffy coats. The clonotype comes from a human donor in good health. The chain recombines TRBV5-4 with TRBJ2-3; D gene uncertain. CDR3 protein: CASSLVYGDTQYF. In nucleotides, the CDR3 is TGTGCCAGCAGCTTGGTATACGGGGATACGCAGTATTTT.